The clone carrying this T cell receptor (beta chain) was seen many times. This sample is drawn from a study of human T cells and chemical hapten exposure. In the study overall: Patients were mainly female, each with alopecia areata, totalis or universalis.

Time point denoted: patch test 2, 6 weeks after DPC sensitization. Stated treatment: therapeutic diphenylcyclopropenone sensitization with weekly scalp DPC. CDR1 and CDR2 from the germline V gene are DFQATT and SNEGSKA (reference sequence). The CDR3 length is 17 residues. With V trimmed by 2 bases and J by 2 bases, 13 bases remained unmatched. TCRdb independently ran MiXCR on the RACE reads; one entry per CDR3 protein. This sample carries under 100,000 distinct CDR3 sequences, about 10% of them seen once, and the ten largest clones take approximately 4.7%. Source: whole blood, taken in connection with sensitization to the hapten diphenylcyclopropenone (DPC). This TCR came from a woman aged 45-59 years with alopecia areata. Some clones in this sample may be carry-over from other donors' samples. The chain uses TRBV20-1 and TRBJ2-3; 7 bases align to TRBD1. CDR3 residues: CSARPQGVRGYTDTQYF. The CDR3, as DNA: TGCAGTGCTAGACCCCAGGGGGTCAGGGGCTACACAGATACGCAGTATTTT.